A selection of T cell receptor beta chains follows, all from one sample in a study of blood T cell repertoires in COVID-19. The repertoire was sequenced with immunoSEQ multiplex PCR; TCRdb's copy has only in-frame clones and lacks some. The sample has about 240,000 clones, 65% to 90% seen once; the top ten hold around 5%. Sequencing used peripheral blood. The receptor source for this set is a woman aged 70-85 years with acute or convalescent COVID-19. CDR3s include the opening cysteine and the closing phenylalanine or tryptophan. The order of the fields is clone size, D gene, V gene, J gene, CDR3 length, CDR3 DNA, CDR3 protein. D genes are given only for firm matches. The listing skips clone size in some rows; elsewhere it reads once, few, many or a size class.

>NA|TRBD1|TRBV3-1/TRBV3-2|TRBJ1-6|15
TGTGCCAGCAGCCCTGGACAGGGTAGAGGTTCACCCCTCCACTTT
CASSPGQGRGSPLHF
>few|NA|TRBV4-3|TRBJ2-2|15
TGCGCCAGCAGCCAAGATGAGGGTAACAGCGGGGAGCTGTTTTTT
CASSQDEGNSGELFF
>NA|NA|TRBV5-6|TRBJ1-2|16
TGTGCCAGCAGCTTGGGACCGGGGGGGGCCCTATATGGCTACACCTTC
CASSLGPGGALYGYTF
>NA|TRBD1|TRBV7-2|TRBJ1-2|16
TGTGCCAGCAGCTTAGGACTACCGGGACAGGGGTTTGGCTACACCTTC
CASSLGLPGQGFGYTF
>once|TRBD1|TRBV4-2|TRBJ1-1|14
TGTGCCAGCAGCCAAGACCAGGGGGACACTGAAGCTTTCTTT
CASSQDQGDTEAFF
>once|TRBD1|TRBV7-2|TRBJ1-3|15
TGTGCCAGCAGTCCCGAGACAGGGGTCGGAAACACCATATATTTT
CASSPETGVGNTIYF
>NA|TRBD1|TRBV10-3|TRBJ2-7|14
TGTGCCATCGGTCCCGGACAGGCCCCCTACGAGCAGTACTTC
CAIGPGQAPYEQYF
>NA|NA|TRBV10-2|TRBJ1-2|15
TGCGCCAGCCTGGGGAGGGAAAGGGATTATCGGGGCTACACCTTC
CASLGRERDYRGYTF
>NA|TRBD2|TRBV11-2|TRBJ2-5|15
TGTGCCAGCAGCTTTGGACTAGCGGGGGCAGAGACCCAGTACTTC
CASSFGLAGAETQYF
>NA|TRBD2|TRBV27|TRBJ2-1|15
TGTGCCAGCAGTTCTGGACTAGCGGGGGTAGATGAGCAGTTCTTC
CASSSGLAGVDEQFF
>NA|NA|TRBV2|TRBJ1-5|14
TGTGCCAGCAGTGGGAGACAGGCCAATCAGCCCCAGCATTTT
CASSGRQANQPQHF
>NA|TRBD1|TRBV19|TRBJ1-1|16
TGTGCCAGTAGTAGTCTCCTTGGGACAGTTAACACTGAAGCTTTCTTT
CASSSLLGTVNTEAFF
>once|TRBD1|TRBV7-2|TRBJ1-4|14
TGTGCCAGCAGCTTCGGACAGGGCAGGGAAAAACTGTTTTTT
CASSFGQGREKLFF
>NA|NA|TRBV30|TRBJ1-1|13
TGTGCCTGGAGGGACACAATGAACACTGAAGCTTTCTTT
CAWRDTMNTEAFF
>NA|NA|TRBV11-2|TRBJ1-6|16
TGTGCCAGCAGCTTAGATTCCGGTCACTATAATTCACCCCTCCACTTT
CASSLDSGHYNSPLHF
>NA|TRBD1|TRBV2|TRBJ1-5|15
TGTGCCAGCAGTGGGGACAGGGGTACCAATCAGCCCCAGCATTTT
CASSGDRGTNQPQHF
>NA|NA|TRBV28|TRBJ1-2|15
TGTGCCAGCAGAGGCAGCGTTGGAGGCAACTATGGCTACACCTTC
CASRGSVGGNYGYTF
>NA|NA|TRBV5-6|TRBJ1-4|13
TGTGCCAGCAGCTCCGGGACATATGAAAAACTGTTTTTT
CASSSGTYEKLFF
>NA|NA|TRBV18|TRBJ1-3|14
TGTGCCAGCTCACCCACAGGGTTTCGTAACACCATATATTTT
CASSPTGFRNTIYF
>NA|NA|TRBV24-1|TRBJ1-2|16
TGTGCCACCAGTGATTCGAACGGAGGGGATAGATATGGCTACACCTTC
CATSDSNGGDRYGYTF
>NA|TRBD1|TRBV6-2/TRBV6-3|TRBJ2-7|15
TGTGCCAGCAGCCGAGGGGGACAGGGGTACCACGAGCAGTACTTC
CASSRGGQGYHEQYF
>few|TRBD2|TRBV24-1|TRBJ2-7|13
TGTGCCACCAGTGAGTGGACTAGTTCCGAGCAGTACTTC
CATSEWTSSEQYF
>NA|TRBD1|TRBV6-2/TRBV6-3|TRBJ2-7|19
TGTGCCAGCAGTTACTCGACGCTCACCGGCCGGACAGGGTCCCACGAGCAGTACTTC
CASSYSTLTGRTGSHEQYF
>NA|TRBD2|TRBV7-6|TRBJ2-5|16
TGTGCCAGCAGCGGGACTAGCGGGGTTGGTCAAGAGACCCAGTACTTC
CASSGTSGVGQETQYF
>NA|TRBD1|TRBV28|TRBJ2-7|13
TGTGCCAGCAGTTCGGGACAGAACTACGAGCAGTACTTC
CASSSGQNYEQYF
>NA|NA|TRBV12-2|TRBJ1-1|16
TGTGCAAGTCGCTTGGGGGCAGGGGGCTGGGACACTGAAGCTTTCTTT
CASRLGAGGWDTEAFF
>few|NA|TRBV12-3/TRBV12-4|TRBJ1-2|13
TGTGCCAGCAGTCGGCGGGGAAAAAGGGGCTACACCTTC
CASSRRGKRGYTF
>NA|NA|TRBV28|TRBJ2-3|13
TGTGCCAGCAGCATACCCAACGGGGATACGCAGTATTTT
CASSIPNGDTQYF
>NA|TRBD1|TRBV5-4|TRBJ2-3|14
TGTGCCAGCAGCTCCGGACAGGGGACAGATACGCAGTATTTT
CASSSGQGTDTQYF
>NA|NA|TRBV5-6|TRBJ1-1|12
TGTGCCAGCAGCTTCGGGGACACTGAAGCTTTCTTT
CASSFGDTEAFF
>NA|NA|TRBV18|TRBJ2-7|14
TGTGCCAGCTCACAGAATGAGGTAGCCTACGAGCAGTACTTC
CASSQNEVAYEQYF
>NA|TRBD1|TRBV2|TRBJ1-4|17
TGTGCCAGCAGCCCGGGACAGGGATTCACAACTAATGAAAAACTGTTTTTT
CASSPGQGFTTNEKLFF
>NA|NA|TRBV28|TRBJ1-4|14
TGTGCCAGCAGTTTCGGGGGGATTAATGAAAAACTGTTTTTT
CASSFGGINEKLFF
>few|TRBD1|TRBV6-6|TRBJ2-1|15
TGTGCCGCGTACCAACTCCGGGACAGGGTCAATGAGCAGTTCTTC
CAAYQLRDRVNEQFF
>NA|TRBD2|TRBV5-4|TRBJ2-3|16
TGTGCCAGCAGCTTTATGCTAGCGGGGGTTTCAGATACGCAGTATTTT
CASSFMLAGVSDTQYF
>NA|NA|TRBV2|TRBJ2-3|15
TGTGCCAGCAGAAGACTAGTCCCTAGCACAGATACGCAGTATTTT
CASRRLVPSTDTQYF
>NA|NA|TRBV18|TRBJ1-1|15
TGTGCCAGCTCACCCAGCGGGGGAACCGTTCAAGAGGCTTTCTTT
CASSPSGGTVQEAFF
>NA|TRBD2|TRBV10-3|TRBJ2-5|18
TGTGCCATCAGTGAGTCGACCACTAGCGGGGGCCTCCATCGGACCCAGTACTTC
CAISESTTSGGLHRTQYF
>NA|NA|TRBV7-2|TRBJ1-5|14
TGTGCCAGCAGCTTAGCGGGCATCTCTCCGCCCCAGCATTTT
CASSLAGISPPQHF
>few|TRBD1|TRBV6-5|TRBJ1-4|15
TGTGCCAGCACCAGACAGGGGGCAACTAATGAAAAACTGTTTTTT
CASTRQGATNEKLFF
>NA|NA|TRBV6-2/TRBV6-3|TRBJ1-6|13
TGTGCCAGCAGCCGACAGGAATATTCACCCCTCCACTTT
CASSRQEYSPLHF
>NA|TRBD1|TRBV5-1|TRBJ2-1|16
TGCGCCAGCAGCTTTACTCGGACAGGGGTTGACAATGAGCAGTTCTTC
CASSFTRTGVDNEQFF
>NA|NA|TRBV4-3|TRBJ1-2|15
TGCGCCAGCACCAATGGCACAACCGGGAACTATGGCTACACCTTC
CASTNGTTGNYGYTF
>NA|NA|TRBV7-2|TRBJ2-3|14
TGTGCCAGCAGCTTATATCAGGGTTCAGATACGCAGTATTTT
CASSLYQGSDTQYF
>NA|NA|TRBV5-1|TRBJ2-5|14
TGCGCCAGCAGCTGGGGCCAGATCCAAGAGACCCAGTACTTC
CASSWGQIQETQYF
>NA|TRBD1|TRBV30|TRBJ1-5|13
TGTGCCTGGAGTGCCGGGACAGGGCAGCCCCAGCATTTT
CAWSAGTGQPQHF
>NA|NA|TRBV29-1|TRBJ2-1|14
TGCAGCGTAGAGGCGAGACAGAATTACAATGAGCAGTTCTTC
CSVEARQNYNEQFF
>many|NA|TRBV24-1|TRBJ2-2|15
TGTGCCACCAGTGATACCAGGGGCGGGACCGGGGAGCTGTTTTTT
CATSDTRGGTGELFF
>NA|TRBD1|TRBV7-2|TRBJ1-2|15
TGTGCCAGCAGCTTAGTAAGGGACAGCGGCTATGGCTACACCTTC
CASSLVRDSGYGYTF
>NA|NA|TRBV5-1|TRBJ2-1|14
TGCGCCAGCAGCTTGGCTCCAGCCTACAATGAGCAGTTCTTC
CASSLAPAYNEQFF
>NA|TRBD2|TRBV24-1|TRBJ2-2|17
TGTGCCACCAGTGATTTGCCGGGGGGGGCTAACACCGGGGAGCTGTTTTTT
CATSDLPGGANTGELFF
>NA|NA|TRBV15|TRBJ2-5|15
TGTGCCACCAGCAGAGATGGAGGGCGCCAAGAGACCCAGTACTTC
CATSRDGGRQETQYF
>few|NA|TRBV18|TRBJ1-4|15
TGTGCCAGCTCGAAGGACAGAACCTTAGGAGAAAAACTGTTTTTT
CASSKDRTLGEKLFF
>NA|TRBD2|TRBV2|TRBJ2-1|15
TGTGCCAGCAGTGAACGCGGGGGGCCCTGGGATGAGCAGTTCTTC
CASSERGGPWDEQFF